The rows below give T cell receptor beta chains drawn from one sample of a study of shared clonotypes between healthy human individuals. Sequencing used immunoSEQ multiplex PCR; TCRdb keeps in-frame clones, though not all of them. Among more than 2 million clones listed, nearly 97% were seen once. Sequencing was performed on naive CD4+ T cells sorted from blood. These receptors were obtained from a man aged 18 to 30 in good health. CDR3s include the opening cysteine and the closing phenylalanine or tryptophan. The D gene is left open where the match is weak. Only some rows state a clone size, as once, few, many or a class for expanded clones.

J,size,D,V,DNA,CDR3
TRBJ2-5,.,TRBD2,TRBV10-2,TGCGCCAGCAGTGAAACTAGCGGGGGGCCGGGGGAGACCCAGTACTTC,CASSETSGGPGETQYF
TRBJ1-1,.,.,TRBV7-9,TGTGCCAGCAGCCTGAACACTGAAGCTTTCTTT,CASSLNTEAFF
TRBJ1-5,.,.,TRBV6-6,TGTGCCAGCAGTTACTCTAAGGGGGGGGGCAATCAGCCCCAGCATTTT,CASSYSKGGGNQPQHF
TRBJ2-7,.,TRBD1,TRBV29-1,TGCAGCGGATCCGGGACAGGGACAGAATCGCAGTACTTC,CSGSGTGTESQYF
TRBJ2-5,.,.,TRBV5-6,TGTGCCAGCAGCTTGACAGGGTCAGAGGAGACCCAGTACTTC,CASSLTGSEETQYF
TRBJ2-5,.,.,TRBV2,TGTGCCAGCCAAAAGTCGAGCAACCAAGAGACCCAGTACTTC,CASQKSSNQETQYF
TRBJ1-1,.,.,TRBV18,TGTGCCAGCTCACCGGTTTCAGTTAACACTGAAGCTTTCTTT,CASSPVSVNTEAFF
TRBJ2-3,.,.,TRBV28,TGTGCCAGCAGTTCAGGGCTCTGGCGGGGCCCACCCACAGATACGCAGTATTTT,CASSSGLWRGPPTDTQYF
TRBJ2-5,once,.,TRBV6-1,TGTGCCAGCAGTGAAGCCTGGACGTATCGTGAGACCCAGTACTTC,CASSEAWTYRETQYF
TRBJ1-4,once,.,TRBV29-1,TGCAGCGCCAAAAAACAGGCTACTGGTGAAAAACTGTTTTTT,CSAKKQATGEKLFF
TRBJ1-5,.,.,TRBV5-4,TGTGCCAGCAGCTTGGGGCCTTCCAAGGGTCAGCCCCAGCATTTT,CASSLGPSKGQPQHF
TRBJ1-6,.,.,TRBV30,TGTGCCTGGAGTGTCGGACAGAATTCACCCCTCCACTTT,CAWSVGQNSPLHF
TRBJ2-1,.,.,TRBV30,TGTGCCTGGGGATTCGGATACAATGAGCAGTTCTTC,CAWGFGYNEQFF
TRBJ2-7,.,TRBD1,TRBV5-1,TGCGCCAGCAGCTTGGCGGGACAGGGGTTCGGCGAGCAGTACTTC,CASSLAGQGFGEQYF
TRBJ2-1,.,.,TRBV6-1,TGTGCCAGCAGTGCGATAACCGAATCTTACCATGAGCAGTTCTTC,CASSAITESYHEQFF
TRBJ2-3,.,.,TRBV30,TGTGCCTGGGCGATTGGGAGCACAGATACGCAGTATTTT,CAWAIGSTDTQYF
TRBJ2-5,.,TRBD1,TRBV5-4,TGTGCCAGCAGCTTGGTACCGACAGGGGGCCTGGAGACCCAGTACTTC,CASSLVPTGGLETQYF
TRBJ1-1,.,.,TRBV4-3,TGCGCCAGCAGCCAAGGCCAGGGAGAGACTGAAGCTTTCTTT,CASSQGQGETEAFF
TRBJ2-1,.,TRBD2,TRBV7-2,TGTGCCAGCAGCCCCACTCGCCCCCTAGCGGGAGGGTTCAATGAGCAGTTCTTC,CASSPTRPLAGGFNEQFF
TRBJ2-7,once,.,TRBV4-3,TGCGCCAGCAGCCAAGTACAGGGCTGGGGCGAGCAGTACTTC,CASSQVQGWGEQYF
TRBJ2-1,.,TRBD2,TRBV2,TGTGCCAGCAGAGCCGGGACTAGCGGGATGAGATCCTACAATGAGCAGTTCTTC,CASRAGTSGMRSYNEQFF
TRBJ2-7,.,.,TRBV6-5,TGTGCCAGCAGTAGGGGGGCCGAGCAGTACTTC,CASSRGAEQYF
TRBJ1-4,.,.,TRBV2,TGTGCCAGCAGTGATGGGCTACCTAATGAAAAACTGTTTTTT,CASSDGLPNEKLFF
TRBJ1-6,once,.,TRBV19,TGTGCCAGTAGCTCCAGGGAGTTGGGATCACCCCTCCACTTT,CASSSRELGSPLHF
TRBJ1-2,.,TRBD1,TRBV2,TGTGCCAGCTCGGCGACAGGGCAAGGCTACACCTTC,CASSATGQGYTF
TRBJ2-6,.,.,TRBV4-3,TGCGCCAGCAGCCAAGGTTGGGACTCTGGGGCCAACGTCCTGACTTTC,CASSQGWDSGANVLTF
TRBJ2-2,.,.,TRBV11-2,TGTGCCAGCAGCTTAGAGAGCACCGGGGAGCTGTTTTTT,CASSLESTGELFF
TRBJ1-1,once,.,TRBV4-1,TGCGCCAGCAGCCACAGGGGTGGGAGGCGGAATGAAGCTTTCTTT,CASSHRGGRRNEAFF
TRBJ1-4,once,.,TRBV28,TGTGCCAGCAGCCAGAATGAAAAACTGTTTTTT,CASSQNEKLFF
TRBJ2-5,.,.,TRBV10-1,TGCGCCAGCAGTAAGGGGGGCTCCCAAGAGACCCAGTACTTC,CASSKGGSQETQYF